A single sample gave rise to the 3 T cell receptor beta chains below, sequenced in a study of tumor-infiltrating lymphocytes in localized non-small cell lung cancer. Sequencing used immunoSEQ multiplex PCR; TCRdb keeps in-frame clones, though not all of them. The sample has more than 12,000 clones; around 81% are singletons. Sequenced material: lung tumor tissue. The receptor source for this set is a human donor with non-small cell lung cancer.

The gene calls are TRBV9 and TRBJ1-2, with 9 bases fitting TRBD1. Trimming cost V 3 bases and J 4 bases; bases outside gene matches: 4. This CDR3 contains 14 residues. Germline values: CDR1 SGDLS, CDR2 YYNGEE. The CDR3 DNA follows: TGTGCCAGCAGCGCCGACAGGGGGGCCTATGGCTACACCTTC. Translating it yields CASSADRGAYGYTF.

The V gene is TRBV18, the J gene TRBJ1-1; D call uncertain. This CDR3 has 13 amino acids. Between the trimmed V and J ends, which lost 2 bases and 0 bases, there was a span of 4 bases. Germline V gives CDR1 KGHSH, CDR2 LQKENI. CDR3 DNA sequence: TGTGCCAGCTCACCAGCTTTGAACACTGAAGCTTTCTTT. Translated, it gives CASSPALNTEAFF.

The chain combines TRBV6-1 with TRBJ2-7; no firm D call. Germline lookup yields CDR1 MNHNS and CDR2 SASEGT. The CDR3 sequence is 12 residues long. Trimming removed 5 bases from V and 6 bases from J, with 11 bases in between. This CDR3 reads CASSPTPPEQYF. For the CDR3, the DNA is TGTGCCAGCAGTCCAACTCCTCCCGAGCAGTACTTC.